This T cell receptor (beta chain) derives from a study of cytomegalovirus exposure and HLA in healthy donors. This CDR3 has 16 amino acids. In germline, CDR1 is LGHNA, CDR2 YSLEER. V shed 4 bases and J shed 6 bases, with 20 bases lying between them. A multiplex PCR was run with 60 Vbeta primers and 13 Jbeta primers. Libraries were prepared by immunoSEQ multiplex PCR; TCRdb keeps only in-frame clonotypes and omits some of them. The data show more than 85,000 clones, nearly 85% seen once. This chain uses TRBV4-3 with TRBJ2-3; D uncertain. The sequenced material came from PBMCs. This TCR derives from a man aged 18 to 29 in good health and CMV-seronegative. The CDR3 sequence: CASSPKRPGGLDTQYF. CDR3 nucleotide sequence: TGCGCCAGCAGCCCTAAAAGACCAGGTGGTTTGGATACGCAGTATTTT.